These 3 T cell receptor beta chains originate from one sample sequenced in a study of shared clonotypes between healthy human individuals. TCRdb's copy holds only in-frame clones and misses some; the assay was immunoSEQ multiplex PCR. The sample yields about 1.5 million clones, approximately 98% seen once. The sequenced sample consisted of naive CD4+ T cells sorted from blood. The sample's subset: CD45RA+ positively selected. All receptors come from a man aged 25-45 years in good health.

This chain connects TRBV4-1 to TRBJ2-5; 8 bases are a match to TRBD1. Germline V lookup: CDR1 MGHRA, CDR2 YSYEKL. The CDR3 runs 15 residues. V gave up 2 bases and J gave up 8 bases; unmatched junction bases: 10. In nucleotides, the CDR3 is TGCGCCAGCAGCCAACCACGGGACAGGCCTAGAACCCAGTACTTC. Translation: CASSQPRDRPRTQYF.

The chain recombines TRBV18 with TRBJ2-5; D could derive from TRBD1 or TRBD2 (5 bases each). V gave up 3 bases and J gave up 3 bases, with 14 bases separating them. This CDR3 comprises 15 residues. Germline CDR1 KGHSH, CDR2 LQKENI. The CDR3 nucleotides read TGTGCCAGCTCACCTCCCGGGACCTTCGAAGAGACCCAGTACTTC. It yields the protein CASSPPGTFEETQYF.

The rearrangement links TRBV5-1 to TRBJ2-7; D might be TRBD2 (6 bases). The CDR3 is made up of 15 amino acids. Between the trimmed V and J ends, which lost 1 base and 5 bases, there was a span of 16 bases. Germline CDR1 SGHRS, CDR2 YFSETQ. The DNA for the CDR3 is TGCGCCAGCAGCTTGTCCGACGGGAGAGGGCACGAGCAGTACTTC. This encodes CASSLSDGRGHEQYF.